These 14 T cell receptor beta chains were sequenced from one sample in a study of blood T cell repertoires in COVID-19. Repertoires were generated with immunoSEQ multiplex PCR, while TCRdb's copy carries only in-frame clones and drops some. The sample records roughly 93,000 clones, about nine tenths being singletons. The sequenced sample was peripheral blood. The source of these receptors is a man in his forties or fifties with acute or convalescent COVID-19.

The CDR3 sequence is CASSVDAGDGYTF. The DNA for the CDR3 is TGTGCCAGCAGCGTAGATGCGGGGGACGGCTACACCTTC. V usage is TRBV9 and J usage is TRBJ1-2; D is possibly TRBD1 (5 bases). Trimming stripped 0 bases from V and 8 bases from J, with 11 bases between. The CDR3 covers 13 residues. The germline V gene encodes CDR1 SGDLS and CDR2 YYNGEE. Complete variable domain (other parts from reference TRBV9 and TRBJ1-2): DSGVTQTPKHLITATGQRVTLRCSPRSGDLSVYWYQQSLDQGLQFLIQYYNGEERAKGNILERFSAQQFPDLHSELNLSSLELGDSALYFCASSVDAGDGYTFGSGTRLTVV.

The V call is TRBV20-1, the J call TRBJ2-6, with 7 bases matching TRBD1. This CDR3 region has 14 residues. Germline CDR1 is DFQATT and CDR2 is SNEGSKA (reference sequence). V was clipped by 4 bases and J by 4 bases; unmatched bases: 4. CDR3 protein: CSANEGAGANVLTF. CDR3 DNA sequence: TGCAGTGCTAATGAGGGGGCCGGGGCCAACGTCCTGACTTTC.

The J gene is TRBJ1-5, the V gene TRBV5-6; TRBD1 might be the D (5 bases). The CDR3 has 15 amino acids. CDR1 and CDR2 from the germline V gene are SGHDT and YYEEEE. The V and J ends lost 4 bases and 5 bases respectively, with 16 bases between them. The CDR3 is CASSRRGRFDQPQHF. The CDR3, as DNA: TGTGCCAGCAGCCGGAGGGGCAGGTTTGATCAGCCCCAGCATTTT.

The rearrangement links TRBV2 to TRBJ1-4; D remains ambiguous. Germline CDR1 and CDR2: SNHLY and FYNNEI. Trimming took 3 bases from V and 7 from J, leaving 15 bases between them. CDR3 length: 15 residues. CDR3 sequence reads: CASSDARGRSEKLFF. CDR3 nucleotide sequence: TGTGCCAGCAGTGACGCACGGGGTAGGAGTGAAAAACTGTTTTTT.

The chain carries TRBV28 and TRBJ1-6; a possible D gene is TRBD1 (6 bases). Germline V gives CDR1 MDHEN, CDR2 SYDVKM. V lost 3 bases, J lost 7 bases, and 10 bases lay in between. The CDR3 totals 14 residues. DNA of the CDR3: TGTGCCAGCAGTTTGGCTGGACAGAATTCACCCCTCCACTTT. This sequence encodes CASSLAGQNSPLHF.

The J gene is TRBJ1-1, the V gene TRBV6-5; D perhaps matches TRBD1 (6 bases). The CDR3 consists of 15 residues. CDR1 is MNHEY, CDR2 SVGAGI, per germline. Trimming took 4 bases from V and 6 from J, leaving 18 bases between them. In DNA, the CDR3 is TGTGCCAGCAGTTCCCGCCTTACAGGGTTGGCTGAAGCTTTCTTT. Its translation is CASSSRLTGLAEAFF.

This clone occurred a few times. The V and J genes are TRBV14 and TRBJ2-1; possible D gene TRBD2, 6 bases. In germline, CDR1 is SGHDN, CDR2 FVKESK. This CDR3 comprises 13 residues. The V end lost 1 base, the J end lost 10 bases, and 11 bases lay between the germline ends. CDR3 sequence (DNA): TGTGCCAGCAGCCAAGTCCGCGGGAACGAGCAGTTCTTC. Amino acid sequence: CASSQVRGNEQFF.

V usage is TRBV9 and J usage is TRBJ2-2; the D gene is possibly TRBD1 (5 bases). The germline V and J ends were trimmed by 0 bases and 4 bases, with 13 bases remaining between them. In germline, CDR1 is SGDLS, CDR2 YYNGEE. The CDR3 sequence is 16 residues long. Here the CDR3 DNA reads TGTGCCAGCAGCGTAGCCCTCCAGGGTGGCACCGGGGAGCTGTTTTTT. Protein sequence: CASSVALQGGTGELFF. Together with reference TRBV9 and TRBJ2-2, the CDR3 gives the full variable domain: DSGVTQTPKHLITATGQRVTLRCSPRSGDLSVYWYQQSLDQGLQFLIQYYNGEERAKGNILERFSAQQFPDLHSELNLSSLELGDSALYFCASSVALQGGTGELFFGEGSRLTVL.

In this sample, this clone turned up a few times. CDR3 coding DNA: TGTGCCAGCAGTGCACTTGGGGGGGCCGCAGCCTACGAGCAGTACTTC. Protein product: CASSALGGAAAYEQYF. The chain links TRBV6-1 to TRBJ2-7; TRBD2 might be the D (7 bases). The CDR3 extends over 16 amino acids. V was cut by 4 bases and J by 2 bases, with 18 bases left in between. The V gene's germline CDR1 is MNHNS and CDR2 SASEGT.

V is TRBV7-3 and J is TRBJ1-1, with TRBD1 as a possible D gene (5 bases). Trimming took off 5 bases at V and 3 bases at J, with 19 bases between the two ends. The CDR3 has 16 amino acids. The germline V gene has CDR1 SGHTA and CDR2 FQGTGA. CDR3 DNA: TGTGCCAGCAGCCCTTCCCCAGGGTTCAAGGACACTGAAGCTTTCTTT. It specifies CASSPSPGFKDTEAFF.

The chain has TRBV30 and TRBJ1-1; TRBD1 matches 8 bases. J lost 1 base, V lost 8 bases, and 6 bases had no gene match. This CDR3 region has 13 residues. Germline loops: CDR1 GTSNPN, CDR2 SVGIG (reference sequence). CDR3 in DNA: TGTGCCCGGGCAGGGGGCGCGAACACTGAAGCTTTCTTT. It specifies CARAGGANTEAFF.

The chain has TRBV27 and TRBJ1-5; the D gene is possibly TRBD1 (6 bases). Germline CDR1 MNHEY, CDR2 SMNVEV (reference sequence). The CDR3 runs 14 residues. Trimming shortened V by 5 bases and J by 3 bases, and 11 bases separated the two germline ends. The DNA of the CDR3 is TGTGCCAGCAGTCCCCGGACAGTCAATCAGCCCCAGCATTTT. Protein: CASSPRTVNQPQHF.

This sequence joins TRBV12-3 or TRBV12-4 and TRBJ2-5, with 8 positions matching TRBD2. The CDR3 loop spans 11 amino acids. Germline trimming cut 5 bases from V and 10 bases from J; bases unmatched to any gene: 3. The CDR3 sequence: CASSRGGSQYF. CDR3 nucleotides: TGTGCCAGCAGTCGGGGGGGCAGCCAGTACTTC.

The V call is TRBV6-5, the J call TRBJ1-2; 7 positions match TRBD1. Germline V CDR1 and CDR2: MNHEY, SVGAGI. This CDR3 region has 13 residues. V shed 7 bases, J shed 3 bases, and the junction held 5 bases outside the gene matches. CDR3 sequence: CASMTGYDYGYTF. The CDR3 DNA reads TGTGCCAGCATGACAGGGTACGACTATGGCTACACCTTC.